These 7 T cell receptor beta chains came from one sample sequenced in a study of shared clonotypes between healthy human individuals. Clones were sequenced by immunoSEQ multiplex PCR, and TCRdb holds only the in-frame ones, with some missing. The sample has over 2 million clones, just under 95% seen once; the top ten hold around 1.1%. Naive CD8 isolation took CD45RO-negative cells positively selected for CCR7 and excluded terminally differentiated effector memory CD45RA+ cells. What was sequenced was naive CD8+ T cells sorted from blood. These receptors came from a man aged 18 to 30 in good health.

CDR3 amino acids: CASSQDSSTDTQYF. DNA of the CDR3: TGTGCCAGCAGCCAAGATTCTAGCACAGATACGCAGTATTTT. This chain joins TRBV9 and TRBJ2-3, with D hard to call. Germline V gene sequence: CDR1 SGDLS, CDR2 YYNGEE. The V and J ends lost 4 bases and 0 bases respectively, with 9 bases between them. The CDR3 runs to 14 residues.

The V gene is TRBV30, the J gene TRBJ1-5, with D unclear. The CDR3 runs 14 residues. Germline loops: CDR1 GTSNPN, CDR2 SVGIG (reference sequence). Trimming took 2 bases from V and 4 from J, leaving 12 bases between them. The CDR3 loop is CAWSLGAENQPQHF. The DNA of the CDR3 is TGTGCCTGGAGTCTGGGAGCAGAGAATCAGCCCCAGCATTTT.

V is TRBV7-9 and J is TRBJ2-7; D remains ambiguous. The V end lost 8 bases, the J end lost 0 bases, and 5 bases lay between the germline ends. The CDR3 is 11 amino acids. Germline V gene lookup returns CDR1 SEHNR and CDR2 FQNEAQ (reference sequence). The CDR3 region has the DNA TGTGCCAGCGAAAGCTCCTACGAGCAGTACTTC. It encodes CASESSYEQYF.

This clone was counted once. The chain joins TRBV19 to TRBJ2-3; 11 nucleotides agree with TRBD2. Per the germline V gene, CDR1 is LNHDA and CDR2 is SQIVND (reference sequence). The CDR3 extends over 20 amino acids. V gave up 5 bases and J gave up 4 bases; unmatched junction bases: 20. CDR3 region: CASSAAGTSGFHLDPDTQYF. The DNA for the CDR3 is TGTGCCAGTAGTGCTGCCGGGACTAGCGGCTTTCACCTTGACCCAGATACGCAGTATTTT.

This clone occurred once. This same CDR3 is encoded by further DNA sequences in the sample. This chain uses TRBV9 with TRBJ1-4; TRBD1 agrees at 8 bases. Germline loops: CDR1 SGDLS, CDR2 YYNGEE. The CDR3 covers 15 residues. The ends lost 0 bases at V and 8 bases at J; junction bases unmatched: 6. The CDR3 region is CASSVDGTGYEKLFF. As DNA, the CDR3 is TGTGCCAGCAGCGTAGATGGGACAGGTTACGAAAAACTGTTTTTT.

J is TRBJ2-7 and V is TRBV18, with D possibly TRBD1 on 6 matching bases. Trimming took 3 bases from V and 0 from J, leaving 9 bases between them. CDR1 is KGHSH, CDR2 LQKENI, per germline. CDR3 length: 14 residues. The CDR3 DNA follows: TGTGCCAGCTCACCTGGGGGCCACTCCTACGAGCAGTACTTC. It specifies CASSPGGHSYEQYF.

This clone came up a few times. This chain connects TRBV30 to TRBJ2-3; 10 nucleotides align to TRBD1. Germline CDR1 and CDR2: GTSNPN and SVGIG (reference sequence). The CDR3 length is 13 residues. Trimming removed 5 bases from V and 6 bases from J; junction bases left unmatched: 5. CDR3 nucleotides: TGTGCCTGGGGCCGGGACAGGGGTGATACGCAGTATTTT. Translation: CAWGRDRGDTQYF. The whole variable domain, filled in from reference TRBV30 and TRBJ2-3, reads SQTIHQWPATLVQPVGSPLSLECTVEGTSNPNLYWYRQAAGRGLQLLFYSVGIGQISSEVPQNLSASRPQDRQFILSSKKLLLSDSGFYLCAWGRDRGDTQYFGPGTRLTVL.